The clone carrying this T cell receptor (beta chain) was recorded only once. Antigen: not known. The source material, RNA transcripts, was used to amplify TCR beta CDR3 regions. The HTBI set primed first-round TCR CDR3 RT-PCR. Each CDR3 protein is one row after TCRdb ran MiXCR on the multiplex PCR reads. The table includes roughly 500,000 distinct CDR3 sequences, approximately 49% detected once. The data were obtained in a study of T cells in Graves' hyperthyroidism and ophthalmopathy. The study, taken as a whole, reports: Most thyroid-expanded clonotypes above 0.001 were also found in blood. A model using 13 V-J features told ophthalmopathy apart from stable hyperthyroidism.

The CDR3 sequence is 14 residues long. V dropped 4 bases and J dropped 7; count of bases not matched to a gene: 8. Germline loops: CDR1 SGHDN, CDR2 FVKESK. The gene calls are TRBV14 and TRBJ1-2, with 8 bases aligning to TRBD1. This TCR came from an adult woman with Graves' disease, either hyperthyroidism or ophthalmopathy (not recorded which). The sample comprised peripheral blood or thyroid tissue (not recorded which). The CDR3 protein is CASSPDRGSAGYTF. As DNA, the CDR3 is TGTGCCAGCAGCCCCGACAGGGGTAGCGCTGGCTACACCTTC.